This entry is about one TCR beta chain. What it binds is not known. The entry originates in a study of T cell responses to AZD1222 COVID-19 vaccine. Notes on the study in general: Spike-specific TCR breadth rose after two AZD1222 doses, and depth rose as well. Targets within unmutated variant regions were reportedly found for nearly half of spike-specific TCRs.

The CDR3 totals 15 residues. The V gene lost 1 base and the J gene lost 4 bases, with 10 bases spanning the gap. The germline V gene has CDR1 LGHDT and CDR2 YNNKEL (reference sequence). Data came from immunoSEQ multiplex PCR; TCRdb stores just in-frame clones and leaves some out. The table records around 120,000 clones, roughly 90% of them present only once. This sequence joins TRBV3-1 (or the pseudogene TRBV3-2) and TRBJ1-4, with D unresolved. Sequenced material: peripheral blood, taken on day 0 of AZD1222 vaccination. This TCR derives from an adult in good health. The CDR3 bases are TGTGCCAGCAGCCAAGCGACCGGACGTAATGAAAAACTGTTTTTT. Protein product: CASSQATGRNEKLFF.